This TCR beta chain was retrieved from a study of shared clonotypes between healthy human individuals. Overall study: Per donor, three plates held CD4 naive cells, three held CD4 memory, two held CD8 naive and one held CD8 memory.

The CDR3 consists of 11 residues. V dropped 10 bases and J dropped 4 bases, with 8 bases sitting between them. Germline-derived CDR1 and CDR2 are WSHSY and SAAADI. The table came from immunoSEQ multiplex PCR; TCRdb's copy has only in-frame clones and leaves some out. The sample lists under 850,000 clones, 55% to 80% occurring once. V and J are TRBV10-2 and TRBJ2-1; maybe TRBD2 (6 bases). The clonotype originates from a woman aged 25 to 45 in good health. Input material: memory CD4+ T cells sorted from blood. Subset described: CD45RA-negative fraction. This CDR3 is CATLAYNEQFF. The CDR3 DNA reads TGCGCCACCCTAGCGTACAATGAGCAGTTCTTC.